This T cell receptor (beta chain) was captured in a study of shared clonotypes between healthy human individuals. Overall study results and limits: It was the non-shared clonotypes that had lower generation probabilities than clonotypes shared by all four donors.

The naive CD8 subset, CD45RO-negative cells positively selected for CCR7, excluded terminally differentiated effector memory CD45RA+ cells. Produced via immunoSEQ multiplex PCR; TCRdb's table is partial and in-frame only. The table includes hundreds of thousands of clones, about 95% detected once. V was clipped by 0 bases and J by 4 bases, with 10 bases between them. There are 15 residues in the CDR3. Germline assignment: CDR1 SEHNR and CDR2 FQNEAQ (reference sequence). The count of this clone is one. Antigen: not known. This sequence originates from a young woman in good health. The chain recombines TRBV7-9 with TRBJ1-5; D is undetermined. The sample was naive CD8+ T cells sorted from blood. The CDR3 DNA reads TGTGCCAGCAGCTTAGCGAATCAAGAAAATCAGCCCCAGCATTTT. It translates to CASSLANQENQPQHF.